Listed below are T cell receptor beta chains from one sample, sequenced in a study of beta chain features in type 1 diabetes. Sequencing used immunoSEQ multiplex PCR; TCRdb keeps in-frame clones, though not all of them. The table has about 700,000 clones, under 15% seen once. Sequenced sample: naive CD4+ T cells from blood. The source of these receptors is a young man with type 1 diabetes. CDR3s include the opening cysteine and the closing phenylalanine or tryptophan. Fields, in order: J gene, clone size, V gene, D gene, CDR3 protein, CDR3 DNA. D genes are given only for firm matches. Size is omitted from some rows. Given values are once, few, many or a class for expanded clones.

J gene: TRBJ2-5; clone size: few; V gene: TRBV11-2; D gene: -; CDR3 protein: CASSLVSGVGETQYF; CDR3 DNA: TGTGCCAGCAGCTTAGTCTCGGGGGTTGGGGAGACCCAGTACTTC
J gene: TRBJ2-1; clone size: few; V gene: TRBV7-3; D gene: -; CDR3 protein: CASSAEGASYNEQFF; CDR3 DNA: TGTGCCAGCAGTGCCGAAGGTGCGTCCTACAATGAGCAGTTCTTC
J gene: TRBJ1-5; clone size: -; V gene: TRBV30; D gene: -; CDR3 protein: CAWREGGNQPQHF; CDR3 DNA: TGTGCCTGGAGAGAAGGGGGCAATCAGCCCCAGCATTTT
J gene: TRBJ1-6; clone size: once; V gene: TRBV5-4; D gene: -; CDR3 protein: CASSLARGINSPLHF; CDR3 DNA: TGTGCCAGCAGCTTGGCCAGGGGCATTAATTCACCCCTCCACTTT
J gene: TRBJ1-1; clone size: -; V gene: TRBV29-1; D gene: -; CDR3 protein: CSPYLGLGGNTEAFF; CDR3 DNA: TGCAGCCCCTACCTAGGGTTGGGGGGGAACACTGAAGCTTTCTTT
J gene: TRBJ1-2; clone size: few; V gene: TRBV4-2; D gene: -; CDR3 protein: CASSLGDRVDGYTF; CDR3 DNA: TGTGCCAGCAGCCTCGGTGACCGAGTAGATGGCTACACCTTC
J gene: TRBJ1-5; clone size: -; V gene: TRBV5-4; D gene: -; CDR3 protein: CASSRGGNQPQHF; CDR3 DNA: TGTGCCAGCAGCCGGGGGGGGAATCAGCCCCAGCATTTT
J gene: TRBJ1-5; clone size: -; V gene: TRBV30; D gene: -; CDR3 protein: CAWSAGENQPQHF; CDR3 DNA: TGTGCCTGGAGTGCGGGGGAAAATCAGCCCCAGCATTTT
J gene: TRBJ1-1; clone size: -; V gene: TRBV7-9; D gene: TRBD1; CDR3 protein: CASSLGQGEFTEAFF; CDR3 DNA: TGTGCCAGCAGCCTCGGACAGGGTGAATTCACTGAAGCTTTCTTT
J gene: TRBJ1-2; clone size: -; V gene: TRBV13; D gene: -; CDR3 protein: CASSFGINYGYTF; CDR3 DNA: TGTGCCAGCAGCTTCGGTATTAACTATGGCTACACCTTC